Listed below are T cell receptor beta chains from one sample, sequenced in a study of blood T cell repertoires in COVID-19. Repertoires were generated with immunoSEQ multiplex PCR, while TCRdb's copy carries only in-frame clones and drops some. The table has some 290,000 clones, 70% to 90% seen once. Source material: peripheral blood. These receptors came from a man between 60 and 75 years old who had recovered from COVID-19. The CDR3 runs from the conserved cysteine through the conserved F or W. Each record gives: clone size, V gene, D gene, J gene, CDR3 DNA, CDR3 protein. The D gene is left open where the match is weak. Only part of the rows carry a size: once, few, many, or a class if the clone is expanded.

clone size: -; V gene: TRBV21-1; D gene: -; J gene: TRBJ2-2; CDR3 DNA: TGTGCCACTAGCGACAGGGGCACCGGGGAGCTGTTTTTT; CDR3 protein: CATSDRGTGELFF
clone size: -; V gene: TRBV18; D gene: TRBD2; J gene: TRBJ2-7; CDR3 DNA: TGTGCCAGCTCACCACAGGTAGGACTAGCGAGCTACGAGCAGTACTTC; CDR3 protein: CASSPQVGLASYEQYF
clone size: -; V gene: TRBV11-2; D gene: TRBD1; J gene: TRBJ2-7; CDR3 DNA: TGTGCCAGCAGCACGCCGCAGGGGGCAGAGGAGCAGTACTTC; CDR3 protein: CASSTPQGAEEQYF
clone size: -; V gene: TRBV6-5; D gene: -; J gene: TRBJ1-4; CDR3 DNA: TGTGCCAGCAGTTCCTCGGGCGCAACTAATGAAAAACTGTTTTTT; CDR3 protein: CASSSSGATNEKLFF
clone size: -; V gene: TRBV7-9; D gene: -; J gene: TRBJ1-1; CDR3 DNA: TGTGCCAGCAGCTTACCTAAAGAGGACACTGAAGCTTTCTTT; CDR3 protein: CASSLPKEDTEAFF
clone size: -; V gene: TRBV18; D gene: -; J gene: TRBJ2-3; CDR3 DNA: TGTGCCAGCTCACCTGGCCGGGGAGGATACTCTAGCACAGATACGCAGTATTTT; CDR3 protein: CASSPGRGGYSSTDTQYF
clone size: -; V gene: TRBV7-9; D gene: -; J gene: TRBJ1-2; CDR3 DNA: TGTGCCAGCAGCGGATGGGAGGTGGCATTTAACTATGGCTACACCTTC; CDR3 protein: CASSGWEVAFNYGYTF
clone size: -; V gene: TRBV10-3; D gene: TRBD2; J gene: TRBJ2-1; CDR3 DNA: TGTGCCATCAGTGGACTAGCGGGGTCCAATGAGCAGTTCTTC; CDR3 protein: CAISGLAGSNEQFF
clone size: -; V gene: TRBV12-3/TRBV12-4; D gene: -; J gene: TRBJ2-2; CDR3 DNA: TGTGCCAGCAGCCACGGGAGCCGGGAGCTGTTTTTT; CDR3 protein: CASSHGSRELFF
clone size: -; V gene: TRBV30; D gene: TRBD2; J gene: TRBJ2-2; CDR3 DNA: TGTGCCTGGAGTCGGGGGGTAGCCGGGGAGCTGTTTTTT; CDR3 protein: CAWSRGVAGELFF
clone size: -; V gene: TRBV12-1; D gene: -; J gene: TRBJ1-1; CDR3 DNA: TGTGCCAGCAGCTCCGGGACTAGCGGGAATGCAGGTGGGATGAACACTGAAGCTTTCTTT; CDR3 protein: CASSSGTSGNAGGMNTEAFF
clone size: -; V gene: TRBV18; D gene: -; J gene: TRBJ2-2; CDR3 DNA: TGTGCCAGCTCTCCTCTCACCGGGGAGCTGTTTTTT; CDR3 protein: CASSPLTGELFF
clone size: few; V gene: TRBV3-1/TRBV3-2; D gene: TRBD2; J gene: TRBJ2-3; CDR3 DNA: TGTGCCAGCAGCTCCAGCGGGGGGGCGGCAGATACGCAGTATTTT; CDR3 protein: CASSSSGGAADTQYF
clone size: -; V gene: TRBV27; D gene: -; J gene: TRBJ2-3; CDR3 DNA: TGTGCCAGCAGTAGCCGGGTGAGCACAGATACGCAGTATTTT; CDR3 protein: CASSSRVSTDTQYF
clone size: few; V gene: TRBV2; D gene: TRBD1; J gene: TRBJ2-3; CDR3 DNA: TGTGCCAGCAGCAACAGGGGCGGGACAGATACGCAGTATTTT; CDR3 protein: CASSNRGGTDTQYF
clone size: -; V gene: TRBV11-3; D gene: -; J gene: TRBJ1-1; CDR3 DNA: TGTGCCAGCAGCCTCGCCCCAGGGACTGAAGCTTTCTTT; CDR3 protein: CASSLAPGTEAFF
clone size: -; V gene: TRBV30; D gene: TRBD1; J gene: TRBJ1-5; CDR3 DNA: TGTGCCTGGAGCCCTATTGGACAGGGGTTGGCTCAGCCCCAGCATTTT; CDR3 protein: CAWSPIGQGLAQPQHF
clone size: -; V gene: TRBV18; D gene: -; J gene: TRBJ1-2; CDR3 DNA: TGTGCCAGCTCACCACAGCCAGGGTCCGGCTACACCTTC; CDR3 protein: CASSPQPGSGYTF
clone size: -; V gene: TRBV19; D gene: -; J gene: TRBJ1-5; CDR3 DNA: TGTGCCAGTAGTATTTCCGGGGTATACAATCAGCCCCAGCATTTT; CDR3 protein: CASSISGVYNQPQHF
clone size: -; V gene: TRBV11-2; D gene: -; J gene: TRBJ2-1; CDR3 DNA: TGTGCCAGCAGCTTGCTTGGCGGGAAAAATGAGCAGTTCTTC; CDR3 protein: CASSLLGGKNEQFF
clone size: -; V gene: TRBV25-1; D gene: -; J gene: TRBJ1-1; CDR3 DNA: TGTGCCAGCAGAGACAGGAACACTGAAGCTTTCTTT; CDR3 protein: CASRDRNTEAFF
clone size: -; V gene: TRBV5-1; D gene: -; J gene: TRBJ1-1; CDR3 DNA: TGCGCCAGCAGCGTTCAGGGGATTGAAGCTTTCTTT; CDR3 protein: CASSVQGIEAFF
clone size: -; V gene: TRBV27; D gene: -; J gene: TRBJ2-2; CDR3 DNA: TGTGCCAGCAGTTACCGGTTAGGGGTTAACACCGGGGAGCTGTTTTTT; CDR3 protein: CASSYRLGVNTGELFF
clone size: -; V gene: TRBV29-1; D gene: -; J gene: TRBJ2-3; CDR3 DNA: TGCAGTATGAAAACCAGTTACAGCACAGATACGCAGTATTTT; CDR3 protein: CSMKTSYSTDTQYF
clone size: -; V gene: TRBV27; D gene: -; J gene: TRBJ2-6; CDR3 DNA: TGTGCCAGCAGTTTGGGGGCGCTTGGGGCCAACGTCCTGACTTTC; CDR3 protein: CASSLGALGANVLTF
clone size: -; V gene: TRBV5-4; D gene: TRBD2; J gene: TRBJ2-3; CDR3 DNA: TGTGCCTCAGCGGGAGGGAGCACAGATACGCAGTATTTT; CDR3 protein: CASAGGSTDTQYF
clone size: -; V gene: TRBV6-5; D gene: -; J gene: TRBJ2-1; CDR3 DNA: TGTGCCAGCAGTTACCCCGGGGGAATTAGGCAGTTCTTC; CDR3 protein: CASSYPGGIRQFF
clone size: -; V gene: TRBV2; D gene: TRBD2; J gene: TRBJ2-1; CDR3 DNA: TGTGCCAGCAGCCTTCGGACTAGCGGGAGGGGGAATGAGCAGTTCTTC; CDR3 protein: CASSLRTSGRGNEQFF
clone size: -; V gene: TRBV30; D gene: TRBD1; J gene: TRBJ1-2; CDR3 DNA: TGTGCCTGGAGTCGTCCCGGGACAGGGAGTGTCTATGGCTACACCTTC; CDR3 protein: CAWSRPGTGSVYGYTF
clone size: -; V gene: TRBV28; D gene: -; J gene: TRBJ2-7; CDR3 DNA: TGTGCCTCCGAGAGAGTTGACAGCTACGAGCAGTACTTC; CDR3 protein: CASERVDSYEQYF
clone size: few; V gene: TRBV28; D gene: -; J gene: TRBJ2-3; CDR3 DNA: TGTGCCAGCAGTTTGAGGGCCGGCAGCACAGATACGCAGTATTTT; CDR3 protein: CASSLRAGSTDTQYF
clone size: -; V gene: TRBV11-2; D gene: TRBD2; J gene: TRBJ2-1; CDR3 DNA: TGTGCCAGCAGCTTACTACCCCGGGTAGCGGGGTTCAATGAGCAGTTCTTC; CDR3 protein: CASSLLPRVAGFNEQFF
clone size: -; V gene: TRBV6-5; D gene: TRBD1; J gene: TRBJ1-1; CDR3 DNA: TGTGCCAGCAGAGGGACAGGGGAAGAAACTGAAGCTTTCTTT; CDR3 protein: CASRGTGEETEAFF
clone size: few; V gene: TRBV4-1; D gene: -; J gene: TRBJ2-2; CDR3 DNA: TGCGCCAGCAGCCAAGGCTGGGGCTCCACCGGGGAGCTGTTTTTT; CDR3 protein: CASSQGWGSTGELFF
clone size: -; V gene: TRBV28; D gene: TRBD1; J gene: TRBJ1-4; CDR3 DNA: TGTGCCAGCAGTCCGGACAGGGCAGGCGCGTTTAATGAAAAACTGTTTTTT; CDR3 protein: CASSPDRAGAFNEKLFF
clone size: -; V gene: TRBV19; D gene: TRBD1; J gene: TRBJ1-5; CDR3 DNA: TGTGCCAGTAGGGAAGACAGGGGGAATCAGCCCCAGCATTTT; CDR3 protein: CASREDRGNQPQHF
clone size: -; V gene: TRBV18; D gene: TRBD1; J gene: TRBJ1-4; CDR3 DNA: TGTGCCAGCTCCGGGACAGGCAATGAAAAACTGTTTTTT; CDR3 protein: CASSGTGNEKLFF
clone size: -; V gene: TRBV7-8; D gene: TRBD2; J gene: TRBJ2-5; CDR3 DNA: TGTGCCAGCAGCTGGGGGACTAGCGGAGTCCAAGAGACCCAGTACTTC; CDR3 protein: CASSWGTSGVQETQYF
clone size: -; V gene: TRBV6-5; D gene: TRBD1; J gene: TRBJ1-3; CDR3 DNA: TGTGCCAGCAGTCTCAACAGGGGGGGAAACACCATATATTTT; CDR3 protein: CASSLNRGGNTIYF
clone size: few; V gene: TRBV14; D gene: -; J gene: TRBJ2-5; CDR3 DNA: TGTGCCAGCAGCCAGGCAGGGGCAAGGGGAGAGACCCAGTACTTC; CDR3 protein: CASSQAGARGETQYF
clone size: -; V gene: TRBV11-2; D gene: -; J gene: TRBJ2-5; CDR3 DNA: TGTGCCAGCAGCTTAGGGGGGGTAGTGGAGACCCAGTACTTC; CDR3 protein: CASSLGGVVETQYF
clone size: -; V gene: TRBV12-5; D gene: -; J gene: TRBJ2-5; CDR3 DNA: TGTGCTAGTGGGCACTCTATGGACCAAGAGACCCAGTACTTC; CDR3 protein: CASGHSMDQETQYF
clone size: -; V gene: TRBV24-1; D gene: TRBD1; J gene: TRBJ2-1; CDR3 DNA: TGTGCCACCAGTGACAGTGGACAGGGCGGAGGCTATGAGCAGTTCTTC; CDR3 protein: CATSDSGQGGGYEQFF
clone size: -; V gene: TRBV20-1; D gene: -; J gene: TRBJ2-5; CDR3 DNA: TGCAGTGCAATAGCCGGGGAGACCCAGTACTTC; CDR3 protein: CSAIAGETQYF
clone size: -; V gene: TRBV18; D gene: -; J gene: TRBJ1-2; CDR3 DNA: TGTGCCAGCTCACCACGGAGCCCCGGGCAGGGTGGCTACACCTTC; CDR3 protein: CASSPRSPGQGGYTF
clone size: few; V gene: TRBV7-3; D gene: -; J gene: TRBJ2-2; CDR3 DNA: TGTGCCAGCAGCTTGCTAGGACAACCGAACACCGGGGAGCTGTTTTTT; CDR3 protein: CASSLLGQPNTGELFF
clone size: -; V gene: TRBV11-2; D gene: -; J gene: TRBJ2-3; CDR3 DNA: TGTGCCAGCAGCTTAGGAGGGCGGACAGATACGCAGTATTTT; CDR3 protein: CASSLGGRTDTQYF
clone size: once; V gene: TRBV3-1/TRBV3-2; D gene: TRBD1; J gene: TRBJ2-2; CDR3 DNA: TGTGCCAGCAGCCAACGGACAGGGGCAGGCACCGGGGAGCTGTTTTTT; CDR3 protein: CASSQRTGAGTGELFF
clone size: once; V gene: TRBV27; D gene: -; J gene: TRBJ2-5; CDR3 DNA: TGTGCCAGCAGTCTGGGGACAGGGTCTGGGACTAGCGCGGAGACCCAGTACTTC; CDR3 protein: CASSLGTGSGTSAETQYF